This TCR beta chain is from a study of cytomegalovirus exposure and HLA in healthy donors. Notes on the study in general: Altogether, some 160 TCR beta chains were recorded as cytomegalovirus-associated.

Notes on this clone: No antigen is known for it.

A multiplex PCR was run with 60 Vbeta primers and 13 Jbeta primers. The repertoire was sequenced with immunoSEQ multiplex PCR; TCRdb's copy has only in-frame clones and lacks some. This sample has under 150,000 clones; around 69% occur once, and the top ten carry approximately 2.6%. The CDR3 has 14 residues. The germline V gene has CDR1 SGHKS and CDR2 YYEKEE (reference sequence). V dropped 4 bases and J dropped 2 bases, with 12 bases sitting between them. The TCR was taken from a human donor in good health. The rearrangement joins TRBV5-5 to TRBJ1-2, with D possibly TRBD1 on 6 matching bases. Sequences were obtained from PBMCs. CDR3 in amino acids: CASSPGAGNYGYTF. The CDR3 DNA reads as TGTGCCAGCAGCCCAGGGGCAGGGAACTATGGCTACACCTTC. Supplemented by reference TRBV5-5 and TRBJ1-2, the full variable domain reads DAGVTQSPTHLIKTRGQQVTLRCSPISGHKSVSWYQQVLGQGPQFIFQYYEKEERGRGNFPDRFSARQFPNYSSELNVNALLLGDSALYLCASSPGAGNYGYTFGSGTRLTVV.